The 21 T cell receptor beta chains reported below all come from one sample, sequenced in a study of blood T cell repertoires in COVID-19. Assay: immunoSEQ multiplex PCR; the TCRdb copy retains only in-frame clones and omits some. The sample comprises around 100,000 clones, 80% to 85% of which are singletons, and approximately 0.76% rests with the top ten. Sequenced material: peripheral blood. These receptor sequences come from a woman aged 70-85 years with acute or convalescent COVID-19.

The genes are TRBV5-1 and TRBJ2-2, with a possible D match to TRBD1 (6 bases). Deletions cut 5 bases from V and 4 bases from J, with 12 bases between. Germline assignment: CDR1 SGHRS and CDR2 YFSETQ. CDR3 length equals 14 residues. The CDR3 DNA reads as TGCGCCAGCAGACTTGGACAGACCACCGGGGAGCTGTTTTTT. Translation: CASRLGQTTGELFF.

V and J are TRBV27 and TRBJ2-3; D uncertain. In germline, CDR1 is MNHEY, CDR2 SMNVEV (reference sequence). V lost 3 bases to trimming and J lost 5 bases, with 21 bases between them. CDR3 length equals 17 residues. CDR3 DNA sequence: TGTGCCAGCAGTTTTGAGCCGCCGATTGTTGCTGGAGATACGCAGTATTTT. Protein sequence: CASSFEPPIVAGDTQYF.

As DNA, the CDR3 is TGTGCCATCAGTGCCGAGACAGGTCTCTACGAGCAGTACTTC. It codes for CAISAETGLYEQYF. This chain links TRBV10-3 with TRBJ2-7; D might be TRBD1 (6 bases). Per the germline V gene, CDR1 is ENHRY and CDR2 is SYGVKD. The CDR3 is 14 amino acids. The germline V and J ends were trimmed by 4 bases and 3 bases, with 13 bases remaining between them.

The chain links TRBV3-1 (or the pseudogene TRBV3-2) to TRBJ2-1; TRBD1 agrees at 9 bases. CDR1 is LGHDT, CDR2 YNNKEL, per germline (reference sequence). The CDR3 loop spans 15 amino acids. J gave up 6 bases and V 4 bases, and 7 bases lay outside the gene matches. The DNA for the CDR3 is TGTGCCAGCAGCCCCCCAGGGACAGGGACCAATGAGCAGTTCTTC. It translates to CASSPPGTGTNEQFF.

The V and J genes are TRBV7-9 and TRBJ2-7; 7 bases match TRBD1. V gave up 5 bases and J gave up 2 bases; unmatched junction bases: 9. The CDR3 is 15 amino acids. The germline gives CDR1 SEHNR, CDR2 FQNEAQ (reference sequence). CDR3 region: CASSLFGQVAYEQYF. The CDR3 nucleotides are TGTGCCAGCAGCCTCTTCGGACAGGTAGCCTACGAGCAGTACTTC.

The chain is built from TRBV7-2 and TRBJ2-7, with 8 bases lining up with TRBD1. CDR3 length equals 15 residues. Germline CDR1 SGHTA, CDR2 FQGNSA. V shed 2 bases and J 3 bases; nucleotides not matched to a gene: 6. Written as DNA, the CDR3 is TGTGCCAGCAGCTTACAGGGGGCGCTTGGCTACGAGCAGTACTTC. Translated: CASSLQGALGYEQYF.

This clone was detected only a few times. The chain employs TRBV6-5 and TRBJ1-5, with 9 bases identical to TRBD1. Germline CDR1 reads MNHEY; CDR2 reads SVGAGI. V was clipped by 10 bases and J by 0 bases; unmatched bases: 7. There are 15 residues in the CDR3. The CDR3 DNA reads as TGTGCCACCGTACAGGGGGCAAGTAGCAATCAGCCCCAGCATTTT. Its protein is CATVQGASSNQPQHF.

The chain carries TRBV5-4 and TRBJ2-7, with D perhaps matching TRBD2 (6 bases). Germline lookup yields CDR1 SGHNT and CDR2 YYREEE (reference sequence). V was trimmed by 3 bases and J by 5 bases, leaving 15 bases between them. This CDR3 spans 14 amino acids. CDR3: CASSSGLFRDEQYF. CDR3 DNA: TGTGCCAGCAGCTCGGGACTGTTTAGGGACGAGCAGTACTTC.

The J gene is TRBJ2-7, the V gene TRBV3-1 (or the pseudogene TRBV3-2), with 9 bases fitting TRBD2. The ends lost 2 bases at V and 3 bases at J; junction bases unmatched: 5. This CDR3 spans 15 amino acids. CDR1 LGHDT and CDR2 YNNKEL come from the germline V gene (reference sequence). The CDR3 DNA follows: TGTGCCAGCAGCCAATCCACAGCGGGGGGCTACGAGCAGTACTTC. This codes for CASSQSTAGGYEQYF.

The genes are TRBV11-3 and TRBJ2-1, with D perhaps matching TRBD2 (6 bases). This CDR3 region has 14 residues. V lost 3 bases, J lost 10 bases, and 16 bases lay in between. Germline V gives CDR1 SGHNT, CDR2 YENEEA. The CDR3 sequence: CASSLGSEGGEQFF. As DNA, the CDR3 is TGTGCCAGCAGCTTGGGGTCGGAGGGAGGAGAGCAGTTCTTC.

The rearrangement uses TRBV19 and TRBJ1-5, with a weak D call TRBD1 (6 bases). Trimming took off 3 bases at V and 2 bases at J, with 11 bases between the two ends. This CDR3 contains 15 residues. The V gene's germline CDR1 is LNHDA and CDR2 SQIVND (reference sequence). CDR3 coding DNA: TGTGCCAGTAGTATCGAGGGACAACGCAATCAGCCCCAGCATTTT. It is translated as CASSIEGQRNQPQHF.

The table lists this clone with a count of one. The rearrangement uses TRBV3-1 (or the pseudogene TRBV3-2) and TRBJ1-1, with D uncertain. CDR1 LGHDT and CDR2 YNNKEL come from the germline V gene (reference sequence). V shed 3 bases and J shed 0 bases, with 11 bases lying between them. This CDR3 contains 15 residues. The CDR3: CASSHGVLMNTEAFF. CDR3 DNA sequence: TGTGCCAGCAGCCACGGGGTACTAATGAACACTGAAGCTTTCTTT.

The chain carries TRBV10-3 and TRBJ2-7; 9 bases fit TRBD1. Trimming cost V 6 bases and J 0 bases; bases outside gene matches: 3. Germline CDR1 reads ENHRY; CDR2 reads SYGVKD. CDR3 size: 14 residues. The CDR3 bases are TGTGCCATCAGGGGGACAGGGCGCTCCTACGAGCAGTACTTC. Residues: CAIRGTGRSYEQYF.

This clone showed up just a few times. The rearrangement joins TRBV5-6 to TRBJ2-3; tentatively, D is TRBD2 (5 bases). Looked up from germline, CDR1 is SGHDT and CDR2 is YYEEEE. V was pared by 1 base and J by 2 bases, with 14 bases between. The CDR3 loop spans 16 amino acids. DNA of the CDR3: TGTGCCAGCAGCTTGTTGGGAGACGGAGTCACAGATACGCAGTATTTT. Protein sequence: CASSLLGDGVTDTQYF.

The chain uses TRBV5-6 and TRBJ2-5; D unresolved. CDR1 is SGHDT, CDR2 YYEEEE, per germline. The CDR3 spans 13 residues. V lost 4 bases and J 2 bases, leaving 9 bases between the germline ends. Written as DNA, the CDR3 is TGTGCCAGCAGCGTGGACGGGCAAGAGACCCAGTACTTC. It is translated as CASSVDGQETQYF.

This chain uses TRBV15 with TRBJ1-1, with D hard to call. Trimming pared 0 bases from V and 1 base from J, leaving 9 bases between. The germline V gene encodes CDR1 LNHNV and CDR2 YYDKDF (reference sequence). This CDR3 has 15 residues. Here the CDR3 DNA reads TGTGCCACCAGCAGAGATATCGCAGAGAACACTGAAGCTTTCTTT. This sequence encodes CATSRDIAENTEAFF.

This clone showed up just a few times. The V call is TRBV4-2, the J call TRBJ2-3, with D unclear. The CDR3 runs to 14 residues. V gave up 0 bases and J gave up 3 bases, with 7 bases separating them. Germline CDR1 reads LGHNA; CDR2 reads YNFKEQ. CDR3 in amino acids: CASSQDSRTDTQYF. CDR3 DNA sequence: TGTGCCAGCAGCCAAGATTCCAGGACAGATACGCAGTATTTT.

This chain joins TRBV19 and TRBJ1-5; D uncertain. CDR3 length: 14 amino acids. V gave up 3 bases and J gave up 1 base, with 7 bases separating them. CDR1 LNHDA and CDR2 SQIVND come from the germline V gene (reference sequence). Here the CDR3 reads CASSMEQSNQPQHF. For the CDR3, the DNA is TGTGCCAGTAGTATGGAGCAGAGCAATCAGCCCCAGCATTTT. Looking up the rest from reference TRBV19 and TRBJ1-5 gives the full variable domain: DGGITQSPKYLFRKEGQNVTLSCEQNLNHDAMYWYRQDPGQGLRLIYYSQIVNDFQKGDIAEGYSVSREKKESFPLTVTSAQKNPTAFYLCASSMEQSNQPQHFGDGTRLSIL.

The chain has TRBV25-1 and TRBJ1-1; TRBD1 matches at 7 bases. Germline CDR1 reads MGHDK; CDR2 reads SYGVNS. Germline trimming cut 5 bases from V and 11 bases from J; bases unmatched to any gene: 14. This CDR3 contains 14 residues. CDR3 sequence: CASSSTGTVFRAFF. CDR3 sequence (DNA): TGTGCCAGCAGTTCGACCGGGACAGTCTTTCGGGCTTTCTTT.

The chain has TRBV6-5 and TRBJ1-1; 7 bases are a match to TRBD1. Germline V gene sequence: CDR1 MNHEY, CDR2 SVGAGI. This CDR3 comprises 14 residues. V lost 6 bases, J lost 5 bases, and 9 bases stayed unmatched. The CDR3 bases are TGTGCCAGCAGCTTAGTCGGGACAGAAACTGAAGCTTTCTTT. Translating it yields CASSLVGTETEAFF.

The chain links TRBV11-2 to TRBJ2-6, with a weak D call TRBD2 (5 bases). CDR3 length: 13 amino acids. V gave up 5 bases and J gave up 13 bases, with 15 bases separating them. Germline assignment: CDR1 SGHAT and CDR2 FQNNGV. For the CDR3, the DNA is TGTGCCAGCAGCACCGGACTCGGTTCTGTCCTGACTTTC. Its translation is CASSTGLGSVLTF.